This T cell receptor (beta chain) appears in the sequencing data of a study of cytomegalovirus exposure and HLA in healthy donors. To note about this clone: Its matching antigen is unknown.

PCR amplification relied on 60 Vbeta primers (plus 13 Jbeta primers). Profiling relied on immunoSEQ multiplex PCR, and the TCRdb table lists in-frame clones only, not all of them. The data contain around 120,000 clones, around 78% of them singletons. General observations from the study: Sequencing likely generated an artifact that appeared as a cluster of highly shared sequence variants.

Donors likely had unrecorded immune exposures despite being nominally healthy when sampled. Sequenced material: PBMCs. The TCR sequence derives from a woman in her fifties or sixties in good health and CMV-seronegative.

The CDR3 protein is CASSSISGDTQYF. In DNA, the CDR3 is TGTGCCAGCAGCTCCATCTCCGGAGATACGCAGTATTTT. The J gene is TRBJ2-3, the V gene TRBV7-3; D remains ambiguous. Germline V lookup: CDR1 SGHTA, CDR2 FQGTGA. This CDR3 is 13 amino acids long. Trimming took 4 bases from V and 5 from J, leaving 10 bases between them.